This T cell receptor beta chain came from a study of T cell changes during pregnancy in multiple sclerosis. Using immunoSEQ multiplex PCR, the repertoire was profiled, and TCRdb retains in-frame clones only, with some absent. This sample carries around 36,000 clones, roughly 90% of them seen once, and the ten largest clones take less than 8.5%. Germline V gene data show CDR1 as SGHVS and CDR2 as FNYEAQ. V was cut by 1 base and J by 0 bases, with 10 bases left in between. The CDR3 consists of 15 residues. The TCR comes from a female donor with multiple sclerosis, enrolled in a pregnancy study. The rearrangement joins TRBV7-6 to TRBJ2-7, with a tentative D call TRBD2 (6 bases). Here the sequenced sample was CD8+ T cells from peripheral blood mononuclear cells, taken before pregnancy. This chain's CDR3 is CASSLGTTSSYEQYF. CDR3 sequence (DNA): TGTGCCAGCAGCTTAGGGACTACCTCCTCCTACGAGCAGTACTTC.